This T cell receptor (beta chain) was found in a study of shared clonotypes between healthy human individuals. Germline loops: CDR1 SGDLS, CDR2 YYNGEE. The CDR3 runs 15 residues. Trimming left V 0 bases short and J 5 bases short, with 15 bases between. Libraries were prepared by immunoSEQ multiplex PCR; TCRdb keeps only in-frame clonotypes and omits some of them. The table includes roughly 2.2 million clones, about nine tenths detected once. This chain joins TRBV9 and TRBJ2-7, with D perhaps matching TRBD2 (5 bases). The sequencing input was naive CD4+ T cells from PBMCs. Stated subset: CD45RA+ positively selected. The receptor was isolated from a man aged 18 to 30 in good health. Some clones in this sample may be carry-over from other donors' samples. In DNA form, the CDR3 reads TGTGCCAGCAGCGTAGCGGGAAATCCCGCCCACGAGCAGTACTTC. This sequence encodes CASSVAGNPAHEQYF.